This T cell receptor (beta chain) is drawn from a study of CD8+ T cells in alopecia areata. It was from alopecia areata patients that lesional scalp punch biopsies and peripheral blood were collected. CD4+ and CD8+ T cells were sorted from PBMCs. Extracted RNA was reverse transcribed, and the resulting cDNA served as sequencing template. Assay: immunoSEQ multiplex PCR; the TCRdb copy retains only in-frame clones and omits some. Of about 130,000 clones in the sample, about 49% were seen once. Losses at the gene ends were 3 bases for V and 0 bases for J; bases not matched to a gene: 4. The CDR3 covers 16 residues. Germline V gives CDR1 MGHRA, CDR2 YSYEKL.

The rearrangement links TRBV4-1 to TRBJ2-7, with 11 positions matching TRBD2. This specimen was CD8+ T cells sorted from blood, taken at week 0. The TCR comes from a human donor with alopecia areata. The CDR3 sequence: CASSQALAGGSYEQYF. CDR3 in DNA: TGCGCCAGCAGCCAGGCCCTAGCGGGGGGCTCCTACGAGCAGTACTTC.